Shown below are 25 T cell receptor beta chains from a single sample sequenced in a study of human T cells and chemical hapten exposure. TCRdb reanalysed the RACE reads using MiXCR and keeps one entry per CDR3 protein. Of roughly 200,000 distinct CDR3 sequences in the sample, about 20% were seen once. Time point specified: patch test 1, 2 weeks after DPC sensitization. Treatment reported: therapeutic diphenylcyclopropenone sensitization with weekly scalp DPC. The sample consisted of whole blood, taken in connection with sensitization to the hapten diphenylcyclopropenone (DPC). Receptors originate from a woman aged 45-59 years with alopecia areata. Some clones in this sample may be carry-over from other donors' samples.

This clonotype was seen more than once but under ten times. CDR3 protein: CSASSGSGGYTF. The CDR3, as DNA: TGCAGTGCTAGTTCAGGGAGTGGTGGCTACACCTTC. J is TRBJ1-2 and V is TRBV20-1; TRBD1 might be the D (5 bases). The V end lost 3 bases, the J end lost 7 bases, and 12 bases lay between the germline ends. CDR3 length: 12 residues. Germline CDR1 reads DFQATT; CDR2 reads SNEGSKA (reference sequence).

V is TRBV20-1 and J is TRBJ1-1; 9 bases agree with TRBD1. The CDR3 spans 14 residues. CDR1 and CDR2 (germline): DFQATT, SNEGSKA (reference sequence). V lost 4 bases, J lost 1 base, and 4 bases stayed unmatched. In DNA form, the CDR3 reads TGCAGTGCTACACAGGGGGCGAGGAACACTGAAGCTTTCTTT. Its protein product is CSATQGARNTEAFF.

The chain joins TRBV9 to TRBJ1-6, with D possibly TRBD1 on 5 matching bases. The CDR3 runs 17 residues. Trimming cost V 3 bases and J 8 bases, with 21 bases left between them. In germline, CDR1 is SGDLS, CDR2 YYNGEE. As DNA, the CDR3 is TGTGCCAGCAGCGCGGGACCCGGGGACCTGGACCATTCACCCCTCCACTTT. It encodes CASSAGPGDLDHSPLHF. The full variable domain, its missing parts supplied by reference TRBV9 and TRBJ1-6, is DSGVTQTPKHLITATGQRVTLRCSPRSGDLSVYWYQQSLDQGLQFLIQYYNGEERAKGNILERFSAQQFPDLHSELNLSSLELGDSALYFCASSAGPGDLDHSPLHFGNGTRLTVT.

The chain uses TRBV29-1 and TRBJ2-3, with 9 positions matching TRBD1. Germline CDR1 is SQVTM and CDR2 is ANQGSEA. Unmatched junction bases numbered 7, after V lost 1 base and J lost 5 bases. The CDR3 is 15 amino acids. The CDR3 DNA reads TGCAGCGTTGAAGGTACAGGGGGCGGAGGAGATACGCAGTATTTT. Protein product: CSVEGTGGGGDTQYF.

There are many counts of this clonotype. The chain combines TRBV27 with TRBJ1-2; 7 nucleotides line up with TRBD1. V lost 8 bases, J lost 7 bases, and 7 bases stayed unmatched. Germline-derived CDR1 and CDR2 are MNHEY and SMNVEV (reference sequence). The CDR3 is made up of 12 amino acids. The CDR3 spells CASREQGTGYTF. The CDR3 bases are TGTGCCAGCCGAGAACAGGGGACTGGCTACACCTTC.

This chain joins TRBV10-3 and TRBJ2-7, with a possible D match to TRBD1 (6 bases). V lost 6 bases and J lost 1, with 13 bases in between. The CDR3 has 14 amino acids. CDR1 and CDR2 from the germline V gene are ENHRY and SYGVKD. The CDR3 protein is CAISSLDRSYEQYF. DNA of the CDR3: TGTGCCATCAGCTCACTTGACAGGTCCTACGAGCAGTACTTC.

This clonotype was observed many times. The rearrangement uses TRBV20-1 and TRBJ1-1, with 7 bases that match TRBD1. V was clipped by 5 bases and J by 7 bases; unmatched bases: 7. The CDR3 is 12 amino acids. Germline-derived CDR1 and CDR2 are DFQATT and SNEGSKA (reference sequence). CDR3 DNA: TGCAGTGCTGGGCCGGGACAGCTTGAAGCTTTCTTT. Residues: CSAGPGQLEAFF.

V and J are TRBV12-3 or TRBV12-4 and TRBJ1-2; D not resolved. The CDR3 has 11 residues. V dropped 1 base and J dropped 9 bases, with 6 bases sitting between them. CDR3 sequence: CASSLGRSYTF. CDR3 sequence (DNA): TGTGCCAGCAGTTTAGGTAGGAGCTACACCTTC.

The rearrangement uses TRBV10-3 and TRBJ2-1; 12 bases line up with TRBD2. The CDR3 is 16 residues long. Germline V lookup: CDR1 ENHRY, CDR2 SYGVKD. The V gene end was trimmed by 7 bases and the J gene end by 0 bases; junction bases not matched to a gene: 4. The CDR3 region has the DNA TGTGCCATCAAGGGGACTAGCGGGCGCTCCTACAATGAGCAGTTCTTC. This encodes CAIKGTSGRSYNEQFF.

The chain carries TRBV10-2 and TRBJ2-1, with TRBD2 matching over 8 bases. The CDR3 extends over 18 amino acids. Losses at the gene ends were 4 bases for V and 0 bases for J; bases not matched to a gene: 11. The germline gives CDR1 WSHSY, CDR2 SAAADI. The CDR3 DNA sequence: TGCGCCAGCAGTGTACTGGCGGGAGGCTCTAGCTCCTACAATGAGCAGTTCTTC. Translation: CASSVLAGGSSSYNEQFF.

This clonotype has just a few counts. J is TRBJ1-1 and V is TRBV20-1; no clear D. The CDR3 length is 13 residues. The V gene's germline CDR1 is DFQATT and CDR2 SNEGSKA (reference sequence). V was shortened by 6 bases and J by 3 bases, with 14 bases between the two germline ends. CDR3 loop: CSAPMDGDTEAFF. The CDR3 DNA sequence: TGCAGTGCCCCTATGGACGGTGACACTGAAGCTTTCTTT.

The V and J genes are TRBV5-1 and TRBJ2-1; D remains ambiguous. CDR1 SGHRS and CDR2 YFSETQ come from the germline V gene. This CDR3 is built from 15 residues. V lost 4 bases and J 3 bases, leaving 14 bases between the germline ends. In DNA, the CDR3 is TGCGCCAGCAGCGCGGCGGAAGCTCGCTACAATGAGCAGTTCTTC. It yields the protein CASSAAEARYNEQFF.

The J gene is TRBJ1-5, the V gene TRBV5-1, with 10 bases lining up with TRBD1. CDR3 size: 16 residues. With V trimmed by 4 bases and J by 6 bases, 10 bases remained unmatched. Per germline, CDR1 SGHRS and CDR2 YFSETQ. The CDR3 protein is CASSPHGTGEGQPQHF. The CDR3 nucleotides are TGCGCCAGCAGCCCGCACGGGACAGGGGAGGGTCAGCCCCAGCATTTT.

This clonotype was seen only a few times. The J gene is TRBJ1-5, the V gene TRBV12-3 or TRBV12-4; 7 bases fit TRBD1. Trimming removed 6 bases from V and 4 bases from J; junction bases left unmatched: 6. The length of the CDR3 is 14 residues. Written as DNA, the CDR3 is TGTGCCAGCAGCCAAACAGGGGCGAATCAGCCCCAGCATTTT. Translation: CASSQTGANQPQHF.

This clonotype was recorded a few times. V gene TRBV2 combines with J gene TRBJ2-7; 7 nucleotides agree with TRBD2. The germline V gene has CDR1 SNHLY and CDR2 FYNNEI. CDR3 length: 13 residues. Trimming took 7 bases from V and 5 from J; bases not matched to a gene: 8. The CDR3 DNA is TGTGCCAGCACTCAAGCGGGACGCGACGAGCAGTACTTC. Amino acid sequence: CASTQAGRDEQYF.

Only a few counts were recorded for this clonotype. This chain uses TRBV20-1 with TRBJ2-1, with 10 bases that match TRBD2. Germline V gene sequence: CDR1 DFQATT, CDR2 SNEGSKA (reference sequence). This CDR3 is 15 amino acids long. V trimming: 2 bases; J trimming: 6 bases; junction bases outside the gene matches: 7. The CDR3 region has the DNA TGCAGTGCTAGACCGGGACTAGCGAGTACCAATGAGCAGTTCTTC. This sequence encodes CSARPGLASTNEQFF.

The chain has TRBV20-1 and TRBJ2-2; 12 nucleotides match TRBD2. The CDR3 is made up of 17 amino acids. V shed 3 bases, J shed 5 bases, and the junction held 10 bases outside the gene matches. From germline, CDR1 is DFQATT and CDR2 SNEGSKA (reference sequence). CDR3 residues: CSARILAGGPGTGELFF. The CDR3, as DNA: TGCAGTGCTAGGATTCTAGCGGGAGGGCCGGGTACCGGGGAGCTGTTTTTT.

The CDR3: CSAKIGQVNQPQHF. CDR3 DNA sequence: TGCAGTGCTAAAATCGGACAGGTTAATCAGCCCCAGCATTTT. The genes are TRBV20-1 and TRBJ1-5; 7 positions agree with TRBD1. The CDR3 spans 14 residues. V was pared by 4 bases and J by 4 bases, with 7 bases of the junction left unmatched. Germline-derived CDR1 and CDR2 are DFQATT and SNEGSKA (reference sequence).

This clonotype was observed a few times. The chain uses TRBV19 and TRBJ2-1; 7 nucleotides agree with TRBD1. CDR1 LNHDA and CDR2 SQIVND come from the germline V gene (reference sequence). This CDR3 comprises 18 residues. V trimming: 6 bases; J trimming: 5 bases; junction bases outside the gene matches: 19. In nucleotides, the CDR3 is TGTGCCAGTAGCCACCTGACAGGGCATAAAACTTTAGACAATGAGCAGTTCTTC. It codes for CASSHLTGHKTLDNEQFF.

The chain links TRBV18 to TRBJ1-2; D remains ambiguous. CDR1 and CDR2 (germline): KGHSH, LQKENI. The V end was cut by 0 bases, the J end by 2 bases, with 7 bases between. The CDR3 loop spans 14 amino acids. The CDR3 here is CASSPPFSNYGYTF. The CDR3 bases are TGTGCCAGCTCACCACCGTTCAGCAACTATGGCTACACCTTC.

This chain's CDR3 is CAISGDRDAQPQHF. CDR3 DNA sequence: TGTGCCATCAGTGGGGACAGGGACGCTCAGCCCCAGCATTTT. The gene calls are TRBV10-3 and TRBJ1-5, with 9 bases that match TRBD1. V lost 4 bases, J lost 6 bases, and 4 bases stayed unmatched. This CDR3 spans 14 amino acids. Germline V lookup: CDR1 ENHRY, CDR2 SYGVKD.

The chain links TRBV5-1 to TRBJ2-7; weak D call: TRBD1 (6 bases). V lost 1 base and J 3 bases, leaving 14 bases between the germline ends. Germline V gene sequence: CDR1 SGHRS, CDR2 YFSETQ. This CDR3 region has 15 residues. CDR3 in amino acids: CASSLPGQSFYEQYF. The CDR3 DNA follows: TGCGCCAGCAGCTTGCCTGGACAGAGCTTCTACGAGCAGTACTTC.

This clonotype has only a few counts. The chain couples TRBV7-2 to TRBJ1-6; D might be TRBD1 (6 bases). This CDR3 region has 15 residues. The V end lost 3 bases, the J end lost 8 bases, and 14 bases lay between the germline ends. Germline CDR1 is SGHTA and CDR2 is FQGNSA. CDR3 DNA sequence: TGTGCCAGCAGCTTTGGACAGATCACTTATTCACCCCTCCACTTT. Protein: CASSFGQITYSPLHF.

V and J are TRBV18 and TRBJ2-2; D is undetermined. The CDR3 spans 16 residues. The germline V gene encodes CDR1 KGHSH and CDR2 LQKENI. Trimming removed 0 bases from V and 1 base from J, with 9 bases in between. CDR3 in amino acids: CASSPPVGLNTGELFF. The CDR3 nucleotides are TGTGCCAGCTCACCACCTGTGGGGTTGAACACCGGGGAGCTGTTTTTT.

The gene calls are TRBV6-5 and TRBJ2-3; D might be TRBD1 or TRBD2, each matching 5 bases. Germline CDR1 reads MNHEY; CDR2 reads SVGAGI. The CDR3 runs 14 residues. Trimming left V 4 bases short and J 13 bases short, with 21 bases between. The CDR3, as DNA: TGTGCCAGCAGTTCCCGGGACCGGCTCGGTAGCAAGTATTTT. Protein product: CASSSRDRLGSKYF.